These 2 T cell receptor beta chains share one sample of origin, sequenced in a study of T cells in Graves' hyperthyroidism and ophthalmopathy. There were TCR beta CDR3 regions amplified from RNA transcripts. A first-round RT-PCR of the TCR CDR3 used the HTBI primer set. TCRdb re-called the multiplex PCR reads with MiXCR, one entry per CDR3 protein. The profile shows a few hundred thousand distinct CDR3 sequences, roughly 13% of them singletons. The material sequenced was blood. These receptors all come from a young woman with Graves' hyperthyroidism that later progressed to Graves' ophthalmopathy.

This clonotype was seen at least ten times. This chain uses TRBV29-1 with TRBJ1-5; 8 nucleotides line up with TRBD1. Germline trimming cut 2 bases from V and 6 bases from J; bases unmatched to any gene: 6. The CDR3 is 14 residues long. Looked up from germline, CDR1 is SQVTM and CDR2 is ANQGSEA. CDR3 in amino acids: CSVESQGAGQPQHF. CDR3 nucleotide sequence: TGCAGCGTTGAAAGTCAGGGGGCGGGTCAGCCCCAGCATTTT.

This clonotype has a count of ten or more. This rearrangement joins TRBV5-8 to TRBJ1-1; D not certain. This CDR3 is 15 amino acids long. Trimming shortened V by 2 bases and J by 2 bases, and 13 bases separated the two germline ends. The germline CDR1 and CDR2 sequences are SGHTS and YDEGEE. CDR3 in amino acids: CASSFFQITNTEAFF. In DNA form, the CDR3 reads TGTGCCAGCAGCTTCTTCCAGATAACCAACACTGAAGCTTTCTTT.